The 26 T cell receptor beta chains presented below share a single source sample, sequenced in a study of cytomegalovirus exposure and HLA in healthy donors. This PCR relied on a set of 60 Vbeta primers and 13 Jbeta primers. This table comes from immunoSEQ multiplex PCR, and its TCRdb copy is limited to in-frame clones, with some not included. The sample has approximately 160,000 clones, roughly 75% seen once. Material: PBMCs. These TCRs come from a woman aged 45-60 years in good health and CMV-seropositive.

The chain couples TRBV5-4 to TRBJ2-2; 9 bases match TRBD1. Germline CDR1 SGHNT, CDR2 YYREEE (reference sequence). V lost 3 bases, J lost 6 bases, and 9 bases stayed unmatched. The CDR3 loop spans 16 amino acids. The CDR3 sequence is CASSSLRDRDAGELFF. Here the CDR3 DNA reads TGTGCCAGCAGCTCACTCCGGGACAGGGACGCCGGGGAGCTGTTTTTT.

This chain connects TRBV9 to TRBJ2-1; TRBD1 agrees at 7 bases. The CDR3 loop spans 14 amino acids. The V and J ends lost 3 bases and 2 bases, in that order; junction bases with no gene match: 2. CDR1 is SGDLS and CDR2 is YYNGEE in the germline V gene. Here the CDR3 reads CASSGQGAYNEQFF. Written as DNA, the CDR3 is TGTGCCAGCAGCGGACAGGGTGCCTACAATGAGCAGTTCTTC.

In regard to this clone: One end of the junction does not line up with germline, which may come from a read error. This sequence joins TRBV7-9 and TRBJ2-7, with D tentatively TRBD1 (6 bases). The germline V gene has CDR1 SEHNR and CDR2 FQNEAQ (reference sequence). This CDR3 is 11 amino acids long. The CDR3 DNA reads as TGCGCGACAGGCGGCTCCTACGAGCAGTACTTC. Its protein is CATGGSYEQYF.

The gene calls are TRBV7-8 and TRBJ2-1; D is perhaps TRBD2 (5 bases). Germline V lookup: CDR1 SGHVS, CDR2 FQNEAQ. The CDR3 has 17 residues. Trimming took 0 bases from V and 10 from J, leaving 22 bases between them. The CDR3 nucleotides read TGTGCCAGCAGCTTAGCGGCCGGGCTAGCAGGACTCTGGGAGCAGTTCTTC. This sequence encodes CASSLAAGLAGLWEQFF.

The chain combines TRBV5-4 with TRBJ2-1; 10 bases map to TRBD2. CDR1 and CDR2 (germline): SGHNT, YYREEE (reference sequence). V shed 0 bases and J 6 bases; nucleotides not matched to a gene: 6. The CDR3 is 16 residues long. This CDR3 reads CASSLGPAGGSNEQFF. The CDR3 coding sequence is TGTGCCAGCAGCTTGGGCCCAGCGGGAGGGTCCAATGAGCAGTTCTTC.

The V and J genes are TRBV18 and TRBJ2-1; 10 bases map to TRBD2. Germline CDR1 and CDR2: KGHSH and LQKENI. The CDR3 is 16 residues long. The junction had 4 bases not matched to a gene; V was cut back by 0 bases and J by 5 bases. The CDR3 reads CASSPPRAGGNNEQFF. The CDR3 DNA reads TGTGCCAGCTCACCACCTCGAGCGGGAGGGAACAATGAGCAGTTCTTC.

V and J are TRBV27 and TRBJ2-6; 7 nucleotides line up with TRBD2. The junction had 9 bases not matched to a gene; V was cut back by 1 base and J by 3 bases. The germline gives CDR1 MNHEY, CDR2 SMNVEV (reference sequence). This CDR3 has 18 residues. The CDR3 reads CASSLLAGRGFGANVLTF. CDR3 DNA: TGTGCCAGCAGTTTATTGGCGGGGAGGGGCTTTGGGGCCAACGTCCTGACTTTC. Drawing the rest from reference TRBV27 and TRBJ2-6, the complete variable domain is EAQVTQNPRYLITVTGKKLTVTCSQNMNHEYMSWYRQDPGLGLRQIYYSMNVEVTDKGDVPEGYKVSRKEKRNFPLILESPSPNQTSLYFCASSLLAGRGFGANVLTFGAGSRLTVL.

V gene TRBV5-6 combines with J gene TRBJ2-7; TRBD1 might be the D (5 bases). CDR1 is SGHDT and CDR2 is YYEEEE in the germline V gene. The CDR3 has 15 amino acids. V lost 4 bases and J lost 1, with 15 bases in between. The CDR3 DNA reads TGTGCCAGCAGCAACCTACAGGCCCCTTCCTACGAGCAGTACTTC. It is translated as CASSNLQAPSYEQYF.

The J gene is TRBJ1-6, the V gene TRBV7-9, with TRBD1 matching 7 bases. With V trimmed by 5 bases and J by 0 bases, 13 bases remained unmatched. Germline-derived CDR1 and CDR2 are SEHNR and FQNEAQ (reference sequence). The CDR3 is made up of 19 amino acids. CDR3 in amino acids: CASSADRDRPYSYNSPLHF. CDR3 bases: TGTGCCAGCAGCGCAGACAGGGATCGTCCCTACTCCTATAATTCACCCCTCCACTTT.

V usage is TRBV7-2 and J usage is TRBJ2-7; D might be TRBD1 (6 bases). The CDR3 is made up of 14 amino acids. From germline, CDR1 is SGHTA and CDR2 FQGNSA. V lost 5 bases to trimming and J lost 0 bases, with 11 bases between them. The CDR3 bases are TGTGCCAGCAGCAATGACAGGATCTCCTACGAGCAGTACTTC. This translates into CASSNDRISYEQYF.

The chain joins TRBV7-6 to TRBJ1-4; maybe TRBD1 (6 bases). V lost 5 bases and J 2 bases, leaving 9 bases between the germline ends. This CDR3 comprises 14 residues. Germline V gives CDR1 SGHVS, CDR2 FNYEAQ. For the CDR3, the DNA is TGTGCCAGCAGCCGACAGGTGACTAATGAAAAACTGTTTTTT. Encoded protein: CASSRQVTNEKLFF.

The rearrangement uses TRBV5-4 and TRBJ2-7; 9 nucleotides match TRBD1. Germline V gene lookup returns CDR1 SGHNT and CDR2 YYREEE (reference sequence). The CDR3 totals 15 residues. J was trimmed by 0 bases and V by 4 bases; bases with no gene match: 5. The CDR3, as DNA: TGTGCCAGCAGCCCCGGGACAGGGAGCTCCTACGAGCAGTACTTC. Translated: CASSPGTGSSYEQYF.

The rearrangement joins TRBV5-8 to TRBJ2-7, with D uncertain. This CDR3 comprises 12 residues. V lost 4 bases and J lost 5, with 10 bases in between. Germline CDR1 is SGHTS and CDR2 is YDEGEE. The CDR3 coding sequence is TGTGCCAGCAGCCATCCGACTGACGAGCAGTACTTC. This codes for CASSHPTDEQYF.

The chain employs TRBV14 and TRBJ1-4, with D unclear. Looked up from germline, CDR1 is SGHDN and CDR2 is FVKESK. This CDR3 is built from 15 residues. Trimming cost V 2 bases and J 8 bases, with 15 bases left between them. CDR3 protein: CASSQHHPRGEKLFF. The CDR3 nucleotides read TGTGCCAGCAGCCAACACCACCCTAGAGGAGAAAAACTGTTTTTT.

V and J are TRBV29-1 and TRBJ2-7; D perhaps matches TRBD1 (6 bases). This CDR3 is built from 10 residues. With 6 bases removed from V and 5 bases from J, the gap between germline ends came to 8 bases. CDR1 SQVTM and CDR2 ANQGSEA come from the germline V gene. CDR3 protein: CSVTGNEQYF. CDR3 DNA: TGCAGCGTAACAGGGAACGAGCAGTACTTC.

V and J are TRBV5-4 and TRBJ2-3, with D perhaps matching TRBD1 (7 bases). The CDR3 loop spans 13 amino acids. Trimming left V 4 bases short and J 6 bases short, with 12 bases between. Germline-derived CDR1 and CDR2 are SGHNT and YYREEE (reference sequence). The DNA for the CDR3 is TGTGCCAGCAGCGGGCAGGGGGGTGATACGCAGTATTTT. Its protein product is CASSGQGGDTQYF.

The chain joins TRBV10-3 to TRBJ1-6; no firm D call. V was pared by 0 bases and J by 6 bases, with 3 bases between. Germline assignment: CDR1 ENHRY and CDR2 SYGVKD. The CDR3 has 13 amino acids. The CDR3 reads CAISESSNSPLHF. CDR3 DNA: TGTGCCATCAGTGAGTCTAGTAATTCACCCCTCCACTTT.

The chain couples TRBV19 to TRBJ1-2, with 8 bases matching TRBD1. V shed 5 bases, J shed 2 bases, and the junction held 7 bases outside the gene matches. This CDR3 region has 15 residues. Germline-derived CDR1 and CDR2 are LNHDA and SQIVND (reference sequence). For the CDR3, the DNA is TGTGCCAGTAGTCTCTCCGGGACAGGCAACTATGGCTACACCTTC. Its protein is CASSLSGTGNYGYTF.

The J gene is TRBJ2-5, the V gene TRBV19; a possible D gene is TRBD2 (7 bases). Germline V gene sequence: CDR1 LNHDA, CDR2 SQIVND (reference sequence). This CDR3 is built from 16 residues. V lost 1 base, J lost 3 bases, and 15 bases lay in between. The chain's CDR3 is CASSIGGGGLKETQYF. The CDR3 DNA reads TGTGCCAGTAGTATAGGCGGCGGGGGCCTAAAAGAGACCCAGTACTTC.

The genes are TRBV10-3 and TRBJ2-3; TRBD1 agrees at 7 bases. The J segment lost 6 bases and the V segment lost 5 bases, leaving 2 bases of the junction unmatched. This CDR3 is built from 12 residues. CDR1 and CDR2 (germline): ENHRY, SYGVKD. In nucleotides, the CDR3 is TGTGCCATCAGTCCGACAGGGGATACGCAGTATTTT. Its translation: CAISPTGDTQYF.

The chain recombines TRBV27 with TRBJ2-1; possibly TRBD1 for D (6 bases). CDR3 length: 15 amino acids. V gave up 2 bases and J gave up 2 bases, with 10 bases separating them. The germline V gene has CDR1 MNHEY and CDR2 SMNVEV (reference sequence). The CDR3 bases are TGTGCCAGCAGTTTAACGAGGGACACCTACAATGAGCAGTTCTTC. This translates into CASSLTRDTYNEQFF.

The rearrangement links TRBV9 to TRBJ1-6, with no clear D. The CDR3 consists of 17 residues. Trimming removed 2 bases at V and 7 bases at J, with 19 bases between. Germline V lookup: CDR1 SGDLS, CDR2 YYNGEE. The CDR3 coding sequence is TGTGCCAGCAGCGTCCCTCTCGGGTCCAGCCCAAATTCACCCCTCCACTTT. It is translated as CASSVPLGSSPNSPLHF.

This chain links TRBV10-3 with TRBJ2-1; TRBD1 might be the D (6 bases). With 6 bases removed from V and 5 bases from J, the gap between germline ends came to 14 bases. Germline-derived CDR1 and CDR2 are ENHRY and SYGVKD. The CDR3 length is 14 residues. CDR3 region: CAISRTEGDNEQFF. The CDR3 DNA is TGTGCCATCAGCCGGACAGAGGGTGACAATGAGCAGTTCTTC.

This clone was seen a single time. CDR3 DNA: TGCAGCGAAGGACTAGCCAGGACAGATACGCAGTATTTT. Protein: CSEGLARTDTQYF. J is TRBJ2-3 and V is TRBV29-1, with TRBD2 matching over 8 bases. This CDR3 is 13 amino acids long. The germline V gene has CDR1 SQVTM and CDR2 ANQGSEA. The ends lost 7 bases at V and 3 bases at J; junction bases unmatched: 6.

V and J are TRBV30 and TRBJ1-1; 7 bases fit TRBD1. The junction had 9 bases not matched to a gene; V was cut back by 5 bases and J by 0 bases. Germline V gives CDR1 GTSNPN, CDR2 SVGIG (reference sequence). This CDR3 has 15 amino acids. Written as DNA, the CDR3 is TGTGCCTGGGGAGAACCGGACAGGATGAACACTGAAGCTTTCTTT. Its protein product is CAWGEPDRMNTEAFF.

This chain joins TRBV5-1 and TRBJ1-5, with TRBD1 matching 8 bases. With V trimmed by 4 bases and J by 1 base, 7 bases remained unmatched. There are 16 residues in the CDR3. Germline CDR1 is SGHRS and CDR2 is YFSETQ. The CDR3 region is CASSPGQGGSNQPQHF. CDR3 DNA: TGCGCCAGCAGCCCCGGACAGGGAGGAAGCAATCAGCCCCAGCATTTT. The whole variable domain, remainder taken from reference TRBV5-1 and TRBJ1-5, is KAGVTQTPRYLIKTRGQQVTLSCSPISGHRSVSWYQQTPGQGLQFLFEYFSETQRNKGNFPGRFSGRQFSNSRSEMNVSTLELGDSALYLCASSPGQGGSNQPQHFGDGTRLSIL.